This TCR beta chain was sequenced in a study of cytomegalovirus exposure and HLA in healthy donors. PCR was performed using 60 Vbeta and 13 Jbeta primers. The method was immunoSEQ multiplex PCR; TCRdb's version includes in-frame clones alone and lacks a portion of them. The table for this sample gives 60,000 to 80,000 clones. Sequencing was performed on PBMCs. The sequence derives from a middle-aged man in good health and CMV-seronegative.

CDR3 nucleotides: TGTGCCAGCAGGACGTGGGGACTAGCGGGAGGGGAAACCGGGGAGCTGTTTTTT. It yields the protein CASRTWGLAGGETGELFF. The V and J genes are TRBV27 and TRBJ2-2; TRBD2 matches at 16 bases. The CDR3 is 18 residues long. Germline V gene lookup returns CDR1 MNHEY and CDR2 SMNVEV (reference sequence). The V and J ends lost 6 bases and 5 bases, in that order; junction bases with no gene match: 9.